This T cell receptor (beta chain) was documented in a study of blood T cell repertoires in COVID-19. On the study more broadly: In each case, the material was cDNA or gDNA derived from T cells, B-cell-depleted T cells, or PBMCs.

Original processing notes: Reference gene primer amplification in the assay estimated nucleated cell counts. Libraries were prepared by immunoSEQ multiplex PCR; TCRdb keeps only in-frame clonotypes and omits some of them. The D gene and trimming were derived from the DNA, and the V and J assignments and clone size from that table. The sample consists of about 59,000 clones, 90% to 95% of them appearing once. Trimming took 3 bases from V and 3 from J; bases not matched to a gene: 13. The germline CDR1 and CDR2 sequences are MNHEY and SMNVEV (reference sequence). The CDR3 totals 17 residues. The sequencing input was peripheral blood. The TCR sequence derives from a human donor in a cohort sampled during active COVID-19. This sequence joins TRBV27 and TRBJ2-7, with 8 bases fitting TRBD2. The CDR3 DNA reads TGTGCCAGCAGTTTCCGGGGGGGTCCCAGCGGCCTCTACGAGCAGTACTTC. It codes for CASSFRGGPSGLYEQYF.